This TCR beta chain was profiled in a study of identical twins. Findings of the study overall: Conclusions came from cross-sectional statistical analysis, not from following the same donors.

With template switching, a universal primer site was added, and the cDNA carried unique molecular identifiers. TCRdb called the 5' RACE reads again in MiXCR, with one record for every CDR3 protein. The sample has about 690,000 distinct CDR3 sequences, about 20% seen once. A note on this clonotype: Antigen specificity is unknown.

Per germline, CDR1 PRHDT and CDR2 FYEKMQ (reference sequence). CDR3 length: 17 residues. After removal of 5 bases from V and 4 bases from J, the junction contained 9 bases not matched to a gene. These data also featured in a second study, about T cells expressing NK-cell markers.

V gene TRBV13 combines with J gene TRBJ2-3; TRBD2 matches 13 bases. Sequenced: PBMCs. The sequence came from a woman aged 18-29 years in good health. Here the CDR3 reads CASSPGPLAGGADTQYF. DNA for the CDR3: TGTGCCAGCAGCCCCGGACCACTAGCGGGGGGGGCAGATACGCAGTATTTT.